These 8 T cell receptor beta chains were all obtained from the same sample, sequenced in a study of PD-L1 blockade in urothelial cancer. Noted time point: pretreatment peripheral blood. Some clones are missing from TCRdb's copy, which holds only in-frame ones; the method was immunoSEQ multiplex PCR. The sample shows 40,000 to 50,000 clones, approximately 79% of them seen only once. The sample here was PBMCs, taken around atezolizumab (anti-PD-L1) treatment. These receptors all come from a man in his sixties or seventies with urothelial cancer.

The gene calls are TRBV5-4 and TRBJ1-2; 8 bases are a match to TRBD1. With 0 bases clipped from V and 6 bases from J, the junction kept 1 base outside the gene matches. The CDR3 is 13 residues long. CDR1 SGHNT and CDR2 YYREEE come from the germline V gene (reference sequence). CDR3: CASSLDRGNGYTF. The CDR3 DNA sequence: TGTGCCAGCAGCTTGGACAGGGGGAATGGCTACACCTTC. Filled out from reference TRBV5-4 and TRBJ1-2, the complete variable domain reads ETGVTQSPTHLIKTRGQQVTLRCSSQSGHNTVSWYQQALGQGPQFIFQYYREEENGRGNFPPRFSGLQFPNYSSELNVNALELDDSALYLCASSLDRGNGYTFGSGTRLTVV.

The chain recombines TRBV5-6 with TRBJ2-7; 8 bases map to TRBD2. The germline CDR1 and CDR2 sequences are SGHDT and YYEEEE. This CDR3 contains 15 residues. After removal of 2 bases from V and 4 bases from J, the junction contained 8 bases not matched to a gene. CDR3 loop: CASSFPPAGVYEQYF. In nucleotides, the CDR3 is TGTGCCAGCAGCTTTCCGCCAGCGGGAGTGTACGAGCAGTACTTC.

CDR3 in amino acids: CASSYPGQLYEQYF. Here the CDR3 DNA reads TGTGCCAGCAGCTACCCGGGACAGCTCTACGAGCAGTACTTC. This rearrangement joins TRBV5-5 to TRBJ2-7; 7 bases align to TRBD1. Trimming cost V 3 bases and J 3 bases; bases outside gene matches: 6. The CDR3 contains 14 residues. Germline loops: CDR1 SGHKS, CDR2 YYEKEE (reference sequence). The entire variable domain, with the rest obtained from reference TRBV5-5 and TRBJ2-7, is as follows: DAGVTQSPTHLIKTRGQQVTLRCSPISGHKSVSWYQQVLGQGPQFIFQYYEKEERGRGNFPDRFSARQFPNYSSELNVNALLLGDSALYLCASSYPGQLYEQYFGPGTRLTVT.

The chain recombines TRBV30 with TRBJ1-1, with no clear D. In germline, CDR1 is GTSNPN, CDR2 SVGIG (reference sequence). The CDR3 is 13 amino acids. V lost 3 bases, J lost 2 bases, and 10 bases lay in between. The CDR3: CAWRSGFNTEAFF. The CDR3 DNA sequence: TGTGCCTGGAGGTCGGGGTTCAACACTGAAGCTTTCTTT.

The V call is TRBV2, the J call TRBJ2-7; possible D gene TRBD1, 6 bases. CDR1 and CDR2 (germline): SNHLY, FYNNEI. Trimming pared 4 bases from V and 7 bases from J, leaving 11 bases between. This CDR3 contains 12 residues. DNA of the CDR3: TGTGCCAGCAGTGTGAGGGGGTTGGAGCAGTACTTC. Amino acids: CASSVRGLEQYF.

The chain joins TRBV9 to TRBJ2-7, with 12 bases matching TRBD2. The CDR3 runs to 15 residues. Per the germline V gene, CDR1 is SGDLS and CDR2 is YYNGEE. V lost 0 bases to trimming and J lost 2 bases; unmatched junction nucleotides: 0. DNA for the CDR3: TGTGCCAGCAGCGTAGCTAGCGGGAGGGCCTACGAGCAGTACTTC. It yields the protein CASSVASGRAYEQYF.

V gene TRBV7-2 combines with J gene TRBJ2-5; 10 nucleotides agree with TRBD2. J gave up 1 base and V 5 bases, and 4 bases lay outside the gene matches. There are 15 residues in the CDR3. Germline V gene lookup returns CDR1 SGHTA and CDR2 FQGNSA. The CDR3 bases are TGTGCCAGCAGCCAGAGGACTAGCGGCCAAGAGACCCAGTACTTC. This translates into CASSQRTSGQETQYF.

This clone was detected only once. The chain links TRBV18 to TRBJ1-1; D might be TRBD1 (5 bases). The germline gives CDR1 KGHSH, CDR2 LQKENI. This CDR3 has 16 residues. The V gene lost 3 bases and the J gene lost 1 base, with 15 bases spanning the gap. The CDR3 region has the DNA TGTGCCAGCTCACCCCGCTTTGGAGGGGCGAACACTGAAGCTTTCTTT. This translates into CASSPRFGGANTEAFF.